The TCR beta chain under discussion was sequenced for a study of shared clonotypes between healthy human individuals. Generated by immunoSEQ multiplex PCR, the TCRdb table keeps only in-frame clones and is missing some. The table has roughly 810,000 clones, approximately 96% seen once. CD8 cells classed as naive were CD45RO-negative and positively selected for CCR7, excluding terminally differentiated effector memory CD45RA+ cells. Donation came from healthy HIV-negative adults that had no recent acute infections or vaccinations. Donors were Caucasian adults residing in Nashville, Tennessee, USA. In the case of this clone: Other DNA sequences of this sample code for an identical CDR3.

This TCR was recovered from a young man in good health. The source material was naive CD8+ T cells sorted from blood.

The CDR3 protein is CASSPGTVNTGELFF. CDR3 DNA: TGTGCCAGCAGCCCCGGGACAGTAAACACCGGGGAGCTGTTTTTT. The chain uses TRBV5-8 and TRBJ2-2; 7 positions match TRBD1. Germline CDR1 SGHTS, CDR2 YDEGEE. The CDR3 is 15 residues long. The V gene end was trimmed by 4 bases and the J gene end by 2 bases; junction bases not matched to a gene: 5.